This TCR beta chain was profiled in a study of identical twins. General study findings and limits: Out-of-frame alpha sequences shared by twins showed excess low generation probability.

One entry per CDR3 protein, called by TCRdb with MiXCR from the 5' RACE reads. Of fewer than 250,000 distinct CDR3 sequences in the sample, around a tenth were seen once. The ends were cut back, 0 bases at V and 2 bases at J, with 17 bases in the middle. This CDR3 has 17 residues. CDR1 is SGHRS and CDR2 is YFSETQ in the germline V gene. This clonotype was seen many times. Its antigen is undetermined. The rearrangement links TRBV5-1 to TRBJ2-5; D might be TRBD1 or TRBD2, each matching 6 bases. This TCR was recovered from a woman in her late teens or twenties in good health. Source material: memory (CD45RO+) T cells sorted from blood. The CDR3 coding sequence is TGCGCCAGCAGCTTGGATCCGGGGGCGGCAGGACAAGAGACCCAGTACTTC. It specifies CASSLDPGAAGQETQYF.